The clone carrying this T cell receptor (beta chain) was observed a few times. The antigen is not known. The source of the sample is a study of T cells in Graves' hyperthyroidism and ophthalmopathy. Overall study: Once the initial diagnosis was made, peripheral blood was obtained before any treatment.

Each diagnosis drew on symptoms, thyroxine, TRAb, thyroid ultrasound and orbital computed tomography findings. From under 12 ml of fresh peripheral blood, PBMCs were isolated. Study outcomes and limitations: Most clonotypes expanded in the thyroid (above 0.001) were also present in blood.

From RNA transcripts, TCR beta CDR3 regions were amplified. The primer set for the first-round RT-PCR of the TCR CDR3 was HTBI. TCRdb analysed the multiplex PCR reads with MiXCR anew, one entry per CDR3 protein. The sample shows approximately 600,000 distinct CDR3 sequences, around 21% of them seen only once. The source is a man younger than 40 with Graves' ophthalmopathy. Sequencing input: blood.

This CDR3 is CASSQERTGGLDTQYF. CDR3 coding DNA: TGCGCCAGCAGCCAAGAACGGACGGGAGGGTTAGATACGCAGTATTTT. The chain combines TRBV4-3 with TRBJ2-3; 8 nucleotides match TRBD2. Germline V lookup: CDR1 LGHNA, CDR2 YSLEER. V was clipped by 0 bases and J by 5 bases; unmatched bases: 7. CDR3 length equals 16 residues.